The 29 T cell receptor beta chains reported below all come from one sample, sequenced in a study of vaccination and CD4 T cells after COVID-19. The Oncomine TCR Beta short-read assay sequenced DNA from cultured CD4+ T cells. A single record per CDR3 protein comes from TCRdb applying MiXCR to the PCR reads. In the table there are fewer than 15,000 distinct CDR3 sequences, under 75% of which are singletons. These receptors have no identified antigens. Treatment described: approximately 11-day PBMC culture with coronavirus spike peptide pools or control peptides (ViraFEST assay). Sequences were obtained from CD4+ T cells from blood, cultured in vitro. The receptor set was obtained from a human donor who had recovered from COVID-19.

This chain uses TRBV5-1 with TRBJ1-2, with D possibly TRBD1 on 5 matching bases. Trimming shortened V by 0 bases and J by 8 bases, and 14 bases separated the two germline ends. The CDR3 is 14 amino acids. Germline V CDR1 and CDR2: SGHRS, YFSETQ. The CDR3 nucleotides are TGCGCCAGCAGCTTGGGACAGTTCCCTATCGGCTACACCTTC. It yields the protein CASSLGQFPIGYTF. The full variable domain, in which reference TRBV5-1 and TRBJ1-2 provide the parts outside the CDR3, is KAGVTQTPRYLIKTRGQQVTLSCSPISGHRSVSWYQQTPGQGLQFLFEYFSETQRNKGNFPGRFSGRQFSNSRSEMNVSTLELGDSALYLCASSLGQFPIGYTFGSGTRLTVV.

This clonotype was recorded once. The chain is built from TRBV27 and TRBJ1-2, with D perhaps matching TRBD1 (5 bases). The V gene's germline CDR1 is MNHEY and CDR2 SMNVEV (reference sequence). V shed 3 bases and J shed 7 bases, with 15 bases lying between them. The CDR3 is made up of 14 amino acids. CDR3 region: CASSFQGARTGYTF. DNA for the CDR3: TGTGCCAGCAGTTTTCAGGGCGCGCGGACTGGCTACACCTTC.

The chain recombines TRBV23-1 with TRBJ1-1; D gene uncertain. TRBV23-1 is classed as an ORF, of uncertain function. The CDR3 is 15 amino acids. The V and J ends lost 0 bases and 3 bases respectively, with 11 bases between them. CDR3 coding DNA: TGCGCCAGCAGTCAATCGAATCCCCGGGACACTGAAGCTTTCTTT. Protein product: CASSQSNPRDTEAFF.

This clonotype was detected a few times. The chain is built from TRBV19 and TRBJ2-3; tentatively, D is TRBD2 (6 bases). The CDR3 extends over 15 amino acids. V dropped 2 bases and J dropped 3 bases, with 12 bases sitting between them. The germline V gene encodes CDR1 LNHDA and CDR2 SQIVND (reference sequence). Written as DNA, the CDR3 is TGTGCCAGTAGTATACGGTCGGGGGAGACAGATACGCAGTATTTT. This translates into CASSIRSGETDTQYF.

The chain carries TRBV7-8 and TRBJ1-1; the D gene is possibly TRBD1 (5 bases). CDR3 size: 15 residues. Deletions cut 1 base from V and 1 base from J, with 10 bases between. The germline CDR1 and CDR2 sequences are SGHVS and FQNEAQ. The CDR3 nucleotides read TGTGCCAGCAGCTTAGGCTTGACAGAGAACACTGAAGCTTTCTTT. Translating gives CASSLGLTENTEAFF.

V is TRBV7-9 and J is TRBJ1-2; 10 nucleotides line up with TRBD1. Germline CDR1 and CDR2: SEHNR and FQNEAQ (reference sequence). Unmatched junction bases numbered 14, after V lost 5 bases and J lost 8 bases. This CDR3 region has 16 residues. The CDR3 DNA reads TGTGCCAGCAGCACCGGGACAGGGGTCCCCTTAGGAGGCTACACCTTC. Its protein is CASSTGTGVPLGGYTF. Full variable domain (remainder filled in from reference TRBV7-9 and TRBJ1-2): DTGVSQNPRHKITKRGQNVTFRCDPISEHNRLYWYRQTLGQGPEFLTYFQNEAQLEKSRLLSDRFSAERPKGSFSTLEIQRTEQGDSAMYLCASSTGTGVPLGGYTFGSGTRLTVV.

The J gene is TRBJ1-2, the V gene TRBV7-3; D may be TRBD1 (5 bases). Germline V lookup: CDR1 SGHTA, CDR2 FQGTGA. The V end lost 6 bases, the J end lost 0 bases, and 11 bases lay between the germline ends. The CDR3 has 14 amino acids. Here the CDR3 reads CASSTGGANYGYTF. The CDR3 coding sequence is TGTGCCAGCAGTACGGGGGGGGCTAACTATGGCTACACCTTC.

Written as DNA, the CDR3 is TGCAGCGTTGTGGGGGGACAGGGGGGTCCCCAGCATTTT. It yields the protein CSVVGGQGGPQHF. This sequence joins TRBV29-1 and TRBJ1-5, with 11 bases matching TRBD1. The CDR3 is 13 residues long. The V gene end was trimmed by 4 bases and the J gene end by 10 bases; junction bases not matched to a gene: 6. Per the germline V gene, CDR1 is SQVTM and CDR2 is ANQGSEA.

This chain uses TRBV12-3 or TRBV12-4 with TRBJ1-6; D unresolved. V dropped 6 bases and J dropped 0 bases, with 12 bases sitting between them. This CDR3 spans 16 amino acids. CDR3 DNA sequence: TGTGCCAGCAGGCGACTACTGAGCTCCTATAATTCACCCCTCCACTTT. It codes for CASRRLLSSYNSPLHF.

This rearrangement joins TRBV27 to TRBJ1-2; TRBD1 matches 7 bases. The J segment lost 8 bases and the V segment lost 4 bases, leaving 16 bases of the junction unmatched. The V gene's germline CDR1 is MNHEY and CDR2 SMNVEV (reference sequence). The CDR3 has 16 residues. This CDR3 is CASSSGRQGGSMGYTF. CDR3 nucleotides: TGTGCCAGCAGTTCTGGTCGACAGGGTGGATCTATGGGCTACACCTTC.

In this sample, this clonotype turned up a few times. The V call is TRBV6-1, the J call TRBJ1-2, with 9 bases matching TRBD1. Germline-derived CDR1 and CDR2 are MNHNS and SASEGT. CDR3 length: 15 amino acids. V shed 1 base, J shed 4 bases, and the junction held 4 bases outside the gene matches. The CDR3 loop reads CASSEDDRGFYGYTF. The CDR3 DNA sequence: TGTGCCAGCAGTGAAGATGACAGGGGGTTCTATGGCTACACCTTC.

This clonotype was counted a few times. The chain carries TRBV7-2 and TRBJ1-2; D unresolved. The germline V gene encodes CDR1 SGHTA and CDR2 FQGNSA. V was pared by 6 bases and J by 5 bases, with 16 bases between. This CDR3 comprises 14 residues. DNA for the CDR3: TGTGCCAGCAGTCCCTACATGGATCAGTATGGCTACACCTTC. Encoded protein: CASSPYMDQYGYTF.

The rearrangement uses TRBV6-1 and TRBJ1-5; no clear D. The length of the CDR3 is 14 residues. The V and J ends lost 6 bases and 3 bases respectively, with 12 bases between them. The V gene's germline CDR1 is MNHNS and CDR2 SASEGT. The CDR3 sequence is CASRPHQDNQPQHF. CDR3 DNA: TGTGCCAGCAGGCCTCACCAGGACAATCAGCCCCAGCATTTT.

By share, this clonotype ranks as large. The chain couples TRBV5-1 to TRBJ2-3, with TRBD1 matching 8 bases. Trimming took 5 bases from V and 0 from J; bases not matched to a gene: 2. This CDR3 region has 14 residues. CDR1 and CDR2 (germline): SGHRS, YFSETQ. The CDR3 DNA is TGCGCCAGCAGGGACAGGGTCAGCACAGATACGCAGTATTTT. Its translation is CASRDRVSTDTQYF.

The V gene is TRBV12-3 or TRBV12-4, the J gene TRBJ2-3; 7 bases map to TRBD2. V was pared by 6 bases and J by 8 bases, with 5 bases of the junction left unmatched. The CDR3 runs 12 residues. DNA for the CDR3: TGTGCCAGCAGGCCACCGGGAGGTACGCAGTATTTT. Protein sequence: CASRPPGGTQYF.

This clonotype was seen only a few times. The chain employs TRBV20-1 and TRBJ2-3; no firm D call. The CDR3 extends over 15 amino acids. Germline values: CDR1 DFQATT, CDR2 SNEGSKA (reference sequence). Trimming removed 3 bases at V and 2 bases at J, with 15 bases between. CDR3 amino acids: CSASPPDWYTDTQYF. The CDR3 bases are TGCAGTGCTAGTCCCCCTGACTGGTACACAGATACGCAGTATTTT.

The chain combines TRBV27 with TRBJ1-2, with D tentatively TRBD1 (6 bases). V lost 4 bases and J lost 4, with 7 bases in between. The length of the CDR3 is 12 residues. Germline V gene lookup returns CDR1 MNHEY and CDR2 SMNVEV (reference sequence). In nucleotides, the CDR3 is TGTGCCAGCAGTTCACAGGGCTATGGCTACACCTTC. This encodes CASSSQGYGYTF.

DNA of the CDR3: TGTGCCAGCAGCCGACAGGGACCCAATCAGCCCCAGCATTTT. Translated, it gives CASSRQGPNQPQHF. This chain links TRBV5-4 with TRBJ1-5; TRBD1 agrees at 7 bases. This CDR3 contains 14 residues. CDR1 and CDR2 (germline): SGHNT, YYREEE (reference sequence). After removal of 4 bases from V and 3 bases from J, the junction contained 4 bases not matched to a gene.

This clonotype was seen only a few times. V is TRBV7-9 and J is TRBJ2-1; 13 bases align to TRBD2. Germline V gives CDR1 SEHNR, CDR2 FQNEAQ (reference sequence). CDR3 length: 15 residues. The trim removed 5 bases at V and 5 bases at J, leaving 3 bases unmatched. CDR3 in amino acids: CASSVGLAGDNEQFF. The CDR3 DNA follows: TGTGCCAGCAGCGTCGGACTAGCGGGGGACAATGAGCAGTTCTTC.

The chain links TRBV7-8 to TRBJ2-2, with a possible D match to TRBD2 (6 bases). This CDR3 has 15 residues. Trimming took 5 bases from V and 0 from J, leaving 10 bases between them. The V gene's germline CDR1 is SGHVS and CDR2 FQNEAQ. CDR3 nucleotide sequence: TGTGCCAGCAGCCAAGCGGGTTCGAACACCGGGGAGCTGTTTTTT. Amino acid sequence: CASSQAGSNTGELFF.

The chain carries TRBV6-5 and TRBJ2-5; the D is unclear. Between the trimmed V and J ends, which lost 7 bases and 5 bases, there was a span of 20 bases. This CDR3 has 15 amino acids. Germline CDR1 MNHEY, CDR2 SVGAGI. The CDR3 nucleotides read TGTGCCAGCACTTATGCTGTAGCCCAGACGGAGACCCAGTACTTC. It codes for CASTYAVAQTETQYF.

This clonotype was found a few times. This chain joins TRBV5-4 and TRBJ2-6; TRBD1 or TRBD2 may be the D gene (6 bases each). The CDR3 is 16 amino acids. The V and J ends lost 2 bases and 4 bases respectively, with 13 bases between them. CDR1 and CDR2 from the germline V gene are SGHNT and YYREEE (reference sequence). This CDR3 is CASSFPGAGGANVLTF. Written as DNA, the CDR3 is TGTGCCAGCAGCTTCCCAGGGGCGGGGGGGGCCAACGTCCTGACTTTC. Combining the CDR3 with reference TRBV5-4 and TRBJ2-6 gives the whole variable domain ETGVTQSPTHLIKTRGQQVTLRCSSQSGHNTVSWYQQALGQGPQFIFQYYREEENGRGNFPPRFSGLQFPNYSSELNVNALELDDSALYLCASSFPGAGGANVLTFGAGSRLTVL.

The gene calls are TRBV5-4 and TRBJ1-3; the D gene is possibly TRBD1 (6 bases). The V gene lost 4 bases and the J gene lost 2 bases, with 10 bases spanning the gap. The CDR3 is made up of 14 amino acids. Germline CDR1 SGHNT, CDR2 YYREEE (reference sequence). CDR3 coding DNA: TGTGCCAGCAGCCTACAGGGCGCTGGAAACACCATATATTTT. This gives the protein CASSLQGAGNTIYF.

The chain combines TRBV29-1 with TRBJ1-2; TRBD1 matches at 9 bases. The junction had 7 bases not matched to a gene; V was cut back by 6 bases and J by 2 bases. CDR1 and CDR2 (germline): SQVTM, ANQGSEA. The CDR3 loop spans 14 amino acids. For the CDR3, the DNA is TGCAGCGTCACACAGGGGGCAAGAAACTATGGCTACACCTTC. Its protein is CSVTQGARNYGYTF.

The rearrangement uses TRBV30 and TRBJ1-2; no clear D gene. Trimming removed 0 bases at V and 0 bases at J, with 5 bases between. The length of the CDR3 is 13 residues. CDR1 is GTSNPN and CDR2 is SVGIG in the germline V gene (reference sequence). CDR3 region: CAWSVQANYGYTF. CDR3 sequence (DNA): TGTGCCTGGAGTGTACAAGCTAACTATGGCTACACCTTC.

The count of this clonotype is one. The chain is built from TRBV7-2 and TRBJ2-3, with a tentative D call TRBD2 (5 bases). Germline-derived CDR1 and CDR2 are SGHTA and FQGNSA. The CDR3 is made up of 16 amino acids. V was pared by 4 bases and J by 4 bases, with 18 bases between. The CDR3 coding sequence is TGTGCCAGCAGCTCACTCGTTACCCGGGGAGCAGATACGCAGTATTTT. Protein product: CASSSLVTRGADTQYF.

The chain has TRBV19 and TRBJ2-3, with D possibly TRBD2 on 6 matching bases. V dropped 3 bases and J dropped 11 bases, with 12 bases sitting between them. The CDR3 has 12 amino acids. In germline, CDR1 is LNHDA, CDR2 SQIVND (reference sequence). CDR3 bases: TGTGCCAGTAGTATCAGTTGGGGGGTGCAGTATTTT. Its translation is CASSISWGVQYF.

CDR3 sequence reads: CASSESGGTTGELFF. The DNA of the CDR3 is TGCGCCAGCAGTGAGTCGGGAGGGACCACCGGGGAGCTGTTTTTT. The chain links TRBV10-1 to TRBJ2-2; 7 bases fit TRBD2. The CDR3 extends over 15 amino acids. V lost 0 bases and J lost 4; bases outside the gene matches: 2. Germline assignment: CDR1 WNHNN and CDR2 SYGVQD (reference sequence).

The chain joins TRBV14 to TRBJ2-1; D is perhaps TRBD1 (5 bases). V was shortened by 4 bases and J by 14 bases, with 15 bases between the two germline ends. The V gene's germline CDR1 is SGHDN and CDR2 FVKESK. The CDR3 is 12 residues long. The DNA of the CDR3 is TGTGCCAGCAGCCCCCTCCGTGACAGTAAGTTCTTC. It specifies CASSPLRDSKFF. The full variable domain, its missing parts supplied by reference TRBV14 and TRBJ2-1, is EAGVTQFPSHSVIEKGQTVTLRCDPISGHDNLYWYRRVMGKEIKFLLHFVKESKQDESGMPNNRFLAERTGGTYSTLKVQPAELEDSGVYFCASSPLRDSKFFGPGTRLTVL.